These 18 T cell receptor beta chains came from one sample sequenced in a study of early T cells in non-severe SARS-CoV-2 infection. TCRdb itself ran the 5' RACE reads through MiXCR, one entry per CDR3 protein. The sample lists over 50,000 distinct CDR3 sequences, around 8% occurring once. The sample taken for sequencing was whole blood. Source of these receptors: an adult who was a healthcare worker with PCR-confirmed SARS-CoV-2 infection or an uninfected control (not recorded which).

The chain recombines TRBV28 with TRBJ1-2; D is undetermined. Per germline, CDR1 MDHEN and CDR2 SYDVKM. This CDR3 contains 11 residues. Trimming took 8 bases from V and 3 from J, leaving 7 bases between them. For the CDR3, the DNA is TGTGCCAGCTTCACGTACTATGGCTACACCTTC. Protein product: CASFTYYGYTF.

This clonotype rates as medium-sized. V gene TRBV5-5 combines with J gene TRBJ2-2; a weak D match, TRBD1 (5 bases). CDR3 length: 17 residues. The germline V gene has CDR1 SGHKS and CDR2 YYEKEE (reference sequence). V was clipped by 0 bases and J by 1 base, with 13 bases between them. The CDR3 spells CASSLVRTGLNTGELFF. Here the CDR3 DNA reads TGTGCCAGCAGCTTGGTACGAACAGGTTTGAACACCGGGGAGCTGTTTTTT.

The gene calls are TRBV28 and TRBJ2-3, with D possibly being TRBD2 (6 bases). Trimming pared 6 bases from V and 2 bases from J, leaving 18 bases between. CDR1 and CDR2 (germline): MDHEN, SYDVKM. The CDR3 length is 16 residues. CDR3 loop: CASSPSSGGATDTQYF. The CDR3 DNA sequence: TGTGCCAGCAGCCCGAGTAGCGGAGGGGCCACAGATACGCAGTATTTT.

This clonotype was observed many times. V gene TRBV7-6 combines with J gene TRBJ1-2, with a possible D match to TRBD1 (6 bases). This CDR3 region has 16 residues. The V end was cut by 1 base, the J end by 8 bases, with 20 bases between. Germline lookup yields CDR1 SGHVS and CDR2 FNYEAQ. CDR3 residues: CASSLESGARGIGYTF. In DNA, the CDR3 is TGTGCCAGCAGCTTAGAATCGGGGGCGAGGGGAATAGGCTACACCTTC. Variable domain in full (rest from reference TRBV7-6 and TRBJ1-2): GAGVSQSPRYKVTKRGQDVALRCDPISGHVSLYWYRQALGQGPEFLTYFNYEAQQDKSGLPNDRFSAERPEGSISTLTIQRTEQRDSAMYRCASSLESGARGIGYTFGSGTRLTVV.

This clonotype turned up a few times. This chain links TRBV29-1 with TRBJ2-1, with D unclear. Germline V gene sequence: CDR1 SQVTM, CDR2 ANQGSEA. V gave up 5 bases and J gave up 4 bases, with 3 bases separating them. The CDR3 is made up of 10 amino acids. The CDR3 here is CSVRYNEQFF. In DNA, the CDR3 is TGCAGCGTTAGGTACAATGAGCAGTTCTTC.

The V and J genes are TRBV28 and TRBJ2-7; no definite D call. CDR3 size: 15 residues. Trimming shortened V by 6 bases and J by 3 bases, and 18 bases separated the two germline ends. Germline V lookup: CDR1 MDHEN, CDR2 SYDVKM. CDR3 sequence: CASRRTIQPLYEQYF. CDR3 in DNA: TGTGCCAGCAGACGAACCATACAGCCCCTCTACGAGCAGTACTTC.

In this sample, this clonotype turned up many times. The rearrangement links TRBV4-2 to TRBJ2-7; no firm D call. Germline CDR1 reads LGHNA; CDR2 reads YNFKEQ. The CDR3 totals 14 residues. V was clipped by 0 bases and J by 2 bases, with 8 bases between them. CDR3 DNA sequence: TGTGCCAGCAGCCAAGAGTGGACGGCCTACGAGCAGTACTTC. It codes for CASSQEWTAYEQYF.

This clonotype turned up a few times. This rearrangement joins TRBV3-1 to TRBJ2-4, with no clear D. The CDR3 is 12 amino acids. Germline CDR1 and CDR2: LGHDT and YNNKEL (reference sequence). V lost 1 base, J lost 15 bases, and 13 bases lay in between. CDR3 in DNA: TGTGCCAGCAGCCAAGGGTCATCGGTATGGTACTTC. Its protein product is CASSQGSSVWYF.

The CDR3 DNA follows: TGTGCCAGCAGCGCCGTCGGAAACGGCGAGACCCAGTACTTC. Translated, it gives CASSAVGNGETQYF. V is TRBV7-2 and J is TRBJ2-5; D is undetermined. The CDR3 is 14 residues long. The V and J ends lost 5 bases and 5 bases respectively, with 15 bases between them. Germline assignment: CDR1 SGHTA and CDR2 FQGNSA.

This clonotype was counted a few times. For the CDR3, the DNA is TGTGCCAGCAGGAGGGCCGTCTCCTACGAGCAGTACTTC. Protein sequence: CASRRAVSYEQYF. The rearrangement uses TRBV12-3 or TRBV12-4 and TRBJ2-7; maybe TRBD2 (5 bases). CDR3 size: 13 residues. Trimming took off 6 bases at V and 0 bases at J, with 9 bases between the two ends.

This clonotype was observed many times. V is TRBV10-3 and J is TRBJ1-6, with D possibly TRBD1 on 5 matching bases. The germline CDR1 and CDR2 sequences are ENHRY and SYGVKD. Trimming left V 5 bases short and J 4 bases short, with 12 bases between. The length of the CDR3 is 15 residues. Here the CDR3 reads CAISWTPDYNSPLHF. Written as DNA, the CDR3 is TGTGCCATCAGTTGGACACCAGATTATAATTCACCCCTCCACTTT.

This clonotype was seen only a few times. This chain links TRBV2 with TRBJ2-7; 9 nucleotides match TRBD1. CDR1 is SNHLY and CDR2 is FYNNEI in the germline V gene. Trimming cost V 9 bases and J 5 bases; bases outside gene matches: 14. This CDR3 is 15 amino acids long. The CDR3 DNA reads as TGTGCCAGTGCTCTAGAGGACAGGGGATTCAACGAGCAGTACTTC. Translated, it gives CASALEDRGFNEQYF. Supplemented by reference TRBV2 and TRBJ2-7, the full variable domain reads EPEVTQTPSHQVTQMGQEVILRCVPISNHLYFYWYRQILGQKVEFLVSFYNNEISEKSEIFDDQFSVERPDGSNFTLKIRSTKLEDSAMYFCASALEDRGFNEQYFGPGTRLTVT.

V is TRBV9 and J is TRBJ1-6; D unclear. V lost 0 bases, J lost 0 bases, and 7 bases lay in between. Germline CDR1 SGDLS, CDR2 YYNGEE. The CDR3 consists of 16 residues. The CDR3 protein is CASSVGQSSYNSPLHF. CDR3 bases: TGTGCCAGCAGCGTAGGGCAGAGCTCCTATAATTCACCCCTCCACTTT.

V and J are TRBV19 and TRBJ2-1, with 9 bases matching TRBD1. V shed 5 bases, J shed 10 bases, and the junction held 9 bases outside the gene matches. Germline lookup yields CDR1 LNHDA and CDR2 SQIVND (reference sequence). The CDR3 sequence is 14 residues long. CDR3 nucleotides: TGTGCCAGTAGTTATCCCGGGACAGGGAACGAGCAGTTCTTC. Amino acid sequence: CASSYPGTGNEQFF.

This clonotype was detected only a few times. V is TRBV5-1 and J is TRBJ2-3, with a possible D match to TRBD1 (6 bases). The CDR3 sequence is 15 residues long. Between the trimmed V and J ends, which lost 4 bases and 2 bases, there was a span of 14 bases. Germline CDR1 reads SGHRS; CDR2 reads YFSETQ. CDR3 DNA: TGCGCCAGCAGCGATCCGGGACAACCCACAGATACGCAGTATTTT. As protein: CASSDPGQPTDTQYF.

This clonotype has a count of ten or more. The chain couples TRBV3-1 to TRBJ2-7; possibly TRBD1 for D (5 bases). Trimming took 0 bases from V and 5 from J, leaving 8 bases between them. This CDR3 spans 13 amino acids. The germline gives CDR1 LGHDT, CDR2 YNNKEL (reference sequence). Written as DNA, the CDR3 is TGTGCCAGCAGCCAAGACAGGGCACACGAGCAGTACTTC. It encodes CASSQDRAHEQYF.

The V call is TRBV6-2 or TRBV6-3, the J call TRBJ2-1, with D possibly matching TRBD1 (6 bases). V lost 0 bases and J lost 11, with 14 bases in between. The CDR3 runs to 14 residues. CDR1 MNHEY and CDR2 SVGEGT come from the germline V gene. The chain's CDR3 is CASSYSGAQGKQFF. CDR3 DNA sequence: TGTGCCAGCAGTTACTCGGGGGCCCAGGGAAAGCAGTTCTTC.

This chain's CDR3 is CASGRGSNTGELFF. DNA for the CDR3: TGTGCCAGCGGCAGGGGCTCGAACACCGGGGAGCTGTTTTTT. This rearrangement joins TRBV6-5 to TRBJ2-2; TRBD1 is a possible D gene (6 bases). In germline, CDR1 is MNHEY, CDR2 SVGAGI. V lost 8 bases and J 0 bases, leaving 10 bases between the germline ends. This CDR3 spans 14 amino acids.